This T cell receptor beta chain originates from a study of blood T cell repertoires in COVID-19. Study overall: PBMCs, B-cell-depleted T cells, or T cells provided the cDNA or gDNA that made up the material.

This clone occurred once. Germline V gene sequence: CDR1 SGHNT, CDR2 YYREEE (reference sequence). CDR3 length equals 13 residues. Trimming stripped 0 bases from V and 2 bases from J, with 5 bases between. The data were produced by immunoSEQ multiplex PCR, yet TCRdb's version contains in-frame clones alone and is incomplete. The sample has some 460,000 clones, around 89% seen once. Sequencing was performed on peripheral blood. The TCR originated in a woman aged 30 to 39 with acute or convalescent COVID-19. This chain uses TRBV5-4 with TRBJ1-2; unclear D gene. The CDR3 DNA is TGTGCCAGCAGCTTGGGCGGGAACTATGGCTACACCTTC. This codes for CASSLGGNYGYTF.